This TCR beta chain was observed in a study of CD8 T cells in Susac syndrome. On the study more broadly: Active disease was present in 5 or 6 of the sequenced Susac syndrome patients, and remission in about eight.

Study results and caveats: Where Susac syndrome CD4+ T cell repertoires were concerned, no clonal expansion was evident.

About 0.45 to 1 ug RNA was reverse transcribed with random hexamers. TCRdb processed the immunoSEQ multiplex PCR reads anew with MiXCR; each CDR3 protein has one entry. The sample contains some 200,000 distinct CDR3 sequences, under 97% of which appear only once. The authors carried out high-throughput sequencing of TCR beta. They applied it to CD8+ and CD4+ T cells obtained from blood. CDR3 length equals 14 residues. The germline CDR1 and CDR2 sequences are SGHRS and YFSETQ. V was trimmed by 4 bases and J by 4 bases, leaving 14 bases between them. Worth noting for this clonotype: Its antigen remains unknown.

The genes are TRBV5-1 and TRBJ1-1; a possible D gene is TRBD1 (5 bases). This receptor was taken from a human donor with Susac syndrome. Sequenced input: CD4+ T cells from PBMCs. DNA for the CDR3: TGCGCCAGCAGCAATCCATGGGGGAGCACTGAAGCTTTCTTT. This encodes CASSNPWGSTEAFF.